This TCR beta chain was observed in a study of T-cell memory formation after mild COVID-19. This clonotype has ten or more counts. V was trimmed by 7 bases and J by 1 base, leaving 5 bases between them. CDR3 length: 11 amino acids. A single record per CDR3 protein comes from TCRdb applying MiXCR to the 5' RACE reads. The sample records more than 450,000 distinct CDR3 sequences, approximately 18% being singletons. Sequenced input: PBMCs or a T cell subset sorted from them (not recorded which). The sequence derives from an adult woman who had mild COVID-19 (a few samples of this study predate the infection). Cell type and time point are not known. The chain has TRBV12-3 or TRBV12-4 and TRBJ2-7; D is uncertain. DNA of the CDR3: TGTGCCAGCACCCGTTCCTACGAGCAGTACTTC. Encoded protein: CASTRSYEQYF.